This entry lists 31 T cell receptor beta chains sequenced from one sample in a study of blood T cell repertoires in COVID-19. Generated by immunoSEQ multiplex PCR, the TCRdb table keeps only in-frame clones and is missing some. In the table there are 130,000 to 150,000 clones, 80% of which are singletons. The source material was peripheral blood. The receptors stem from an older man who had recovered from COVID-19.

The chain carries TRBV7-8 and TRBJ2-3, with D possibly being TRBD2 (6 bases). The germline V gene encodes CDR1 SGHVS and CDR2 FQNEAQ. The CDR3 length is 15 residues. Trimming cost V 1 base and J 5 bases, with 13 bases left between them. CDR3 protein: CASSLDGGPGDTQYF. Written as DNA, the CDR3 is TGTGCCAGCAGCTTAGATGGAGGGCCAGGAGATACGCAGTATTTT.

The chain couples TRBV2 to TRBJ2-7, with 8 bases lining up with TRBD1. CDR3 size: 13 residues. Germline V CDR1 and CDR2: SNHLY, FYNNEI. The junction had 12 bases not matched to a gene; V was cut back by 10 bases and J by 7 bases. The CDR3 here is CAISGTGAKEQYF. CDR3 DNA sequence: TGTGCCATTTCCGGGACAGGAGCTAAAGAGCAGTACTTC. Combining the CDR3 with reference TRBV2 and TRBJ2-7 gives the whole variable domain EPEVTQTPSHQVTQMGQEVILRCVPISNHLYFYWYRQILGQKVEFLVSFYNNEISEKSEIFDDQFSVERPDGSNFTLKIRSTKLEDSAMYFCAISGTGAKEQYFGPGTRLTVT.

V and J are TRBV30 and TRBJ2-1, with TRBD2 as a possible D gene (7 bases). This CDR3 has 16 residues. CDR1 GTSNPN and CDR2 SVGIG come from the germline V gene (reference sequence). Trimming removed 5 bases at V and 1 base at J, with 18 bases between. As DNA, the CDR3 is TGTGCCTGGGACGGGGGGCCCCCCGGATCCTACAATGAGCAGTTCTTC. It codes for CAWDGGPPGSYNEQFF.

DNA for the CDR3: TGCGCCAGCAGCTCCCTTAGCGGGAGCTCCTACAATGAGCAGTTCTTC. Protein sequence: CASSSLSGSSYNEQFF. V and J are TRBV5-1 and TRBJ2-1; the match to TRBD2 covers 9 bases. Germline assignment: CDR1 SGHRS and CDR2 YFSETQ. CDR3 size: 16 residues. With 3 bases clipped from V and 0 bases from J, the junction kept 4 bases outside the gene matches.

This clone was seen only a few times. The chain's CDR3 is CASRRTGTYEQYF. In DNA form, the CDR3 reads TGCGCCAGCCGACGGACGGGGACCTACGAGCAGTACTTC. The chain carries TRBV5-1 and TRBJ2-7; maybe TRBD2 (5 bases). This CDR3 has 13 residues. Trimming took off 7 bases at V and 2 bases at J, with 13 bases between the two ends. Germline CDR1 reads SGHRS; CDR2 reads YFSETQ.

The rearrangement uses TRBV9 and TRBJ2-3; no firm D call. In germline, CDR1 is SGDLS, CDR2 YYNGEE. There are 13 residues in the CDR3. Trimming cost V 3 bases and J 3 bases, with 8 bases left between them. This CDR3 reads CASSGQETDTQYF. The CDR3 DNA reads TGTGCCAGCAGCGGCCAGGAAACAGATACGCAGTATTTT.

In nucleotides, the CDR3 is TGTGCCAGCAGCTTGGCGGGACAGGGGGTTGGAGGCTACACCTTC. The encoded protein is CASSLAGQGVGGYTF. V usage is TRBV5-4 and J usage is TRBJ1-2; 11 bases agree with TRBD1. Looked up from germline, CDR1 is SGHNT and CDR2 is YYREEE (reference sequence). The CDR3 contains 15 residues. V was pared by 0 bases and J by 8 bases, with 6 bases of the junction left unmatched.

The chain is built from TRBV19 and TRBJ2-5; 7 bases are shared with TRBD2. The CDR3 is 14 amino acids. Germline V gene data show CDR1 as LNHDA and CDR2 as SQIVND (reference sequence). V was clipped by 3 bases and J by 5 bases; unmatched bases: 6. CDR3 region: CASSMQGGLETQYF. The CDR3 DNA sequence: TGTGCCAGTAGTATGCAGGGAGGGTTGGAGACCCAGTACTTC.

CDR3 DNA: TGCGCCAGCAGTACCACAGGGTTTGTTCAGTTCTTC. As protein: CASSTTGFVQFF. The chain links TRBV10-2 to TRBJ2-1; possible D gene TRBD1, 6 bases. The CDR3 length is 12 residues. Germline lookup yields CDR1 WSHSY and CDR2 SAAADI. V gave up 5 bases and J gave up 13 bases, with 15 bases separating them.

V gene TRBV2 combines with J gene TRBJ2-7; TRBD2 matches 11 bases. V trimming: 6 bases; J trimming: 3 bases; junction bases outside the gene matches: 10. The CDR3 runs to 16 residues. Germline CDR1 reads SNHLY; CDR2 reads FYNNEI. CDR3 DNA sequence: TGTGCCAGCAGCGCCACTTCGGGACTAGCGGACTACGAGCAGTACTTC. Amino acids: CASSATSGLADYEQYF. The full variable domain, rest sourced from reference TRBV2 and TRBJ2-7, is EPEVTQTPSHQVTQMGQEVILRCVPISNHLYFYWYRQILGQKVEFLVSFYNNEISEKSEIFDDQFSVERPDGSNFTLKIRSTKLEDSAMYFCASSATSGLADYEQYFGPGTRLTVT.

V and J are TRBV10-2 and TRBJ2-7, with D possibly being TRBD2 (6 bases). In germline, CDR1 is WSHSY, CDR2 SAAADI. This CDR3 is 16 amino acids long. V was trimmed by 0 bases and J by 2 bases, leaving 14 bases between them. The CDR3 region is CASSESTRQMTYEQYF. As DNA, the CDR3 is TGCGCCAGCAGTGAGTCGACTAGACAGATGACCTACGAGCAGTACTTC.

The chain links TRBV7-9 to TRBJ1-1, with D perhaps TRBD1 (6 bases). Germline CDR1 reads SEHNR; CDR2 reads FQNEAQ (reference sequence). V was cut by 5 bases and J by 8 bases, with 18 bases left in between. This CDR3 is built from 14 residues. CDR3 in DNA: TGTGCCAGCAGCCCGAAATGGGCCACAGGGGAAGCTTTCTTT. As protein: CASSPKWATGEAFF.

The chain combines TRBV19 with TRBJ2-7; 7 bases map to TRBD2. Per the germline V gene, CDR1 is LNHDA and CDR2 is SQIVND (reference sequence). There are 14 residues in the CDR3. V was clipped by 8 bases and J by 3 bases; unmatched bases: 10. The CDR3 nucleotides are TGTGCCAGTTCCCTAGCGGCCGGAGGCTACGAGCAGTACTTC. Translating it yields CASSLAAGGYEQYF.

V and J are TRBV2 and TRBJ1-4; maybe TRBD1 (6 bases). Germline CDR1 SNHLY, CDR2 FYNNEI. This CDR3 is built from 14 residues. Trimming removed 6 bases from V and 7 bases from J, with 15 bases in between. CDR3 sequence (DNA): TGTGCCAGCAGCGGACGGGGGGCGCGTGAAAAACTGTTTTTT. This gives the protein CASSGRGAREKLFF.

CDR3 sequence (DNA): TGTGCCAGCAGCTTGGGACAGGGGGTCCTCTACGAGCAGTACTTC. Encoded protein: CASSLGQGVLYEQYF. This chain links TRBV7-9 with TRBJ2-7; 11 nucleotides align to TRBD1. V gave up 3 bases and J gave up 3 bases; unmatched junction bases: 4. This CDR3 contains 15 residues. The germline gives CDR1 SEHNR, CDR2 FQNEAQ (reference sequence).

This chain connects TRBV2 to TRBJ1-6; D is possibly TRBD1 (6 bases). Germline CDR1 reads SNHLY; CDR2 reads FYNNEI. With 5 bases removed from V and 7 bases from J, the gap between germline ends came to 12 bases. This CDR3 has 14 residues. Here the CDR3 reads CASSLLQGNSPLHF. CDR3 nucleotide sequence: TGTGCCAGCAGTCTGTTACAGGGAAATTCACCCCTCCACTTT.

The chain employs TRBV3-1 (or the pseudogene TRBV3-2) and TRBJ1-4, with a weak D call TRBD1 (5 bases). The CDR3 is made up of 16 amino acids. Germline V CDR1 and CDR2: LGHDT, YNNKEL (reference sequence). Trimming removed 3 bases from V and 1 base from J, with 12 bases in between. The CDR3 DNA reads as TGTGCCAGCAGCCAGGGGGGATATTTAACTAATGAAAAACTGTTTTTT. The encoded protein is CASSQGGYLTNEKLFF.

The chain joins TRBV7-8 to TRBJ2-5; maybe TRBD2 (6 bases). Germline values: CDR1 SGHVS, CDR2 FQNEAQ. The V and J ends lost 7 bases and 2 bases respectively, with 17 bases between them. The CDR3 has 15 residues. CDR3 DNA sequence: TGTGCCAGCACCCCAGTGGGAGGAAGGCAAGAGACCCAGTACTTC. Amino acid sequence: CASTPVGGRQETQYF.

This chain connects TRBV7-8 to TRBJ2-2; D is possibly TRBD1 (5 bases). Germline V lookup: CDR1 SGHVS, CDR2 FQNEAQ. The CDR3 runs 16 residues. V shed 3 bases and J shed 7 bases, with 18 bases lying between them. The CDR3 region is CASSFVAFPTGGELFF. DNA for the CDR3: TGTGCCAGCAGCTTCGTCGCCTTTCCAACAGGCGGGGAGCTGTTTTTT.

The chain combines TRBV18 with TRBJ1-4; TRBD1 agrees at 8 bases. This CDR3 is built from 15 residues. From germline, CDR1 is KGHSH and CDR2 LQKENI. V was clipped by 3 bases and J by 8 bases; unmatched bases: 8. CDR3 region: CASSPPQGAGEKLFF. The CDR3 nucleotides are TGTGCCAGCTCACCTCCTCAGGGGGCCGGAGAAAAACTGTTTTTT.

This sequence joins TRBV6-5 and TRBJ2-5; a possible D gene is TRBD2 (6 bases). CDR1 and CDR2 (germline): MNHEY, SVGAGI. The CDR3 has 14 amino acids. With 2 bases removed from V and 1 base from J, the gap between germline ends came to 8 bases. The CDR3 here is CASSYVGGQETQYF. The CDR3 DNA sequence: TGTGCCAGCAGTTACGTCGGGGGCCAAGAGACCCAGTACTTC.

The rearrangement links TRBV7-9 to TRBJ2-7; D remains ambiguous. Per the germline V gene, CDR1 is SEHNR and CDR2 is FQNEAQ (reference sequence). V lost 0 bases to trimming and J lost 4 bases, with 7 bases between them. The CDR3 has 13 residues. CDR3 DNA: TGTGCCAGCAGCTTAGCGCAGTCTTACGAGCAGTACTTC. Protein: CASSLAQSYEQYF. Using reference TRBV7-9 and TRBJ2-7 for the parts outside the CDR3, the full variable domain is DTGVSQNPRHKITKRGQNVTFRCDPISEHNRLYWYRQTLGQGPEFLTYFQNEAQLEKSRLLSDRFSAERPKGSFSTLEIQRTEQGDSAMYLCASSLAQSYEQYFGPGTRLTVT.

The sample holds one count of this clone. The sample carries other DNA sequences with the same CDR3. CDR3 loop: CASSPRGGYEQYF. Here the CDR3 DNA reads TGTGCCAGCAGCCCACGCGGGGGGTACGAGCAGTACTTC. This chain uses TRBV7-2 with TRBJ2-7; 8 bases are a match to TRBD2. Germline assignment: CDR1 SGHTA and CDR2 FQGNSA. Unmatched junction bases numbered 4, after V lost 5 bases and J lost 4 bases. The CDR3 runs 13 residues.

With respect to this clone: This sample also contains other DNA sequences that code for the same CDR3. The chain has TRBV5-1 and TRBJ2-3; D ambiguous. V shed 2 bases and J shed 2 bases, with 3 bases lying between them. This CDR3 comprises 12 residues. Germline V gene lookup returns CDR1 SGHRS and CDR2 YFSETQ. DNA of the CDR3: TGCGCCAGCAGCTTACTCACAGATACGCAGTATTTT. Its translation: CASSLLTDTQYF.

The chain joins TRBV13 to TRBJ2-1, with 13 bases that match TRBD2. Germline CDR1 reads PRHDT; CDR2 reads FYEKMQ (reference sequence). V lost 4 bases and J lost 1; bases outside the gene matches: 13. This CDR3 is 20 amino acids long. The CDR3 is CASSWGKGLAGMRSYNEQFF. As DNA, the CDR3 is TGTGCCAGCAGCTGGGGGAAGGGACTAGCGGGAATGCGGTCCTACAATGAGCAGTTCTTC. Combining the CDR3 with reference TRBV13 and TRBJ2-1 gives the whole variable domain AAGVIQSPRHLIKEKRETATLKCYPIPRHDTVYWYQQGPGQDPQFLISFYEKMQSDKGSIPDRFSAQQFSDYHSELNMSSLELGDSALYFCASSWGKGLAGMRSYNEQFFGPGTRLTVL.

J is TRBJ2-1 and V is TRBV9, with 10 bases fitting TRBD2. V lost 0 bases to trimming and J lost 5 bases; unmatched junction nucleotides: 2. There are 15 residues in the CDR3. Germline V CDR1 and CDR2: SGDLS, YYNGEE. The CDR3 coding sequence is TGTGCCAGCAGCGTAGGTAGCGGGAGGAACAATGAGCAGTTCTTC. Protein: CASSVGSGRNNEQFF.

This clone was detected only once. The chain joins TRBV6-5 to TRBJ1-5; weak D call: TRBD1 (5 bases). The CDR3 extends over 12 amino acids. The V end lost 7 bases, the J end lost 6 bases, and 10 bases lay between the germline ends. Germline CDR1 and CDR2: MNHEY and SVGAGI. The CDR3 here is CASTGDGQPQHF. CDR3 nucleotide sequence: TGTGCCAGCACGGGGGACGGTCAGCCCCAGCATTTT.

This clone qualifies as medium-sized. The chain couples TRBV2 to TRBJ1-1, with D uncertain. The CDR3 runs to 14 residues. V lost 7 bases and J lost 1, with 13 bases in between. Germline loops: CDR1 SNHLY, CDR2 FYNNEI. The CDR3 spells CASTDLEGNTEAFF. As DNA, the CDR3 is TGTGCCAGCACTGACCTCGAGGGGAACACTGAAGCTTTCTTT.

This clone occurred many times. CDR3 bases: TGTGCCAGCAGCCCAGGGACAGGGGGGACTAGGAATTCACCCCTCCACTTT. Amino acids: CASSPGTGGTRNSPLHF. V is TRBV7-2 and J is TRBJ1-6; 11 nucleotides match TRBD1. This CDR3 spans 17 amino acids. Germline V gene data show CDR1 as SGHTA and CDR2 as FQGNSA. The V and J ends lost 5 bases and 7 bases, in that order; junction bases with no gene match: 10.

The rearrangement uses TRBV2 and TRBJ1-6; tentatively, D is TRBD1 (6 bases). Germline V gene sequence: CDR1 SNHLY, CDR2 FYNNEI. Trimming removed 8 bases at V and 10 bases at J, with 21 bases between. The CDR3 totals 15 residues. In DNA form, the CDR3 reads TGTGCCAGCCAAGGACAGCCCGAATCCACATCACCCCTCCACTTT. This translates into CASQGQPESTSPLHF.

The chain recombines TRBV30 with TRBJ2-1; 15 bases fit TRBD2. This CDR3 is 18 amino acids long. V lost 5 bases, J lost 0 bases, and 8 bases stayed unmatched. Germline CDR1 and CDR2: GTSNPN and SVGIG (reference sequence). CDR3 sequence (DNA): TGTGCCTGGCGATCCGGGACTAGCGGGAGGAGCTCCTACAATGAGCAGTTCTTC. This translates into CAWRSGTSGRSSYNEQFF.